These 10 T cell receptor beta chains share one sample of origin, sequenced in a study of blood T cell repertoires in COVID-19. The table came from immunoSEQ multiplex PCR; TCRdb's copy has only in-frame clones and leaves some out. The sample consists of 360,000 or so clones, around 83% of them appearing once. Source material: PBMCs or T cells enriched from blood (not recorded which). The receptors stem from a woman in her fifties or sixties who had recovered from COVID-19.

This clone was picked up one time. The V and J genes are TRBV5-1 and TRBJ2-3, with 9 bases aligning to TRBD2. V lost 0 bases and J lost 4; bases outside the gene matches: 3. Germline CDR1 SGHRS, CDR2 YFSETQ. The CDR3 totals 15 residues. CDR3 nucleotide sequence: TGCGCCAGCAGCTTGGCGCTAGCGGGACCAGATACGCAGTATTTT. Its translation is CASSLALAGPDTQYF. The whole variable domain, remainder taken from reference TRBV5-1 and TRBJ2-3, is KAGVTQTPRYLIKTRGQQVTLSCSPISGHRSVSWYQQTPGQGLQFLFEYFSETQRNKGNFPGRFSGRQFSNSRSEMNVSTLELGDSALYLCASSLALAGPDTQYFGPGTRLTVL.

The rearrangement joins TRBV18 to TRBJ2-5, with 10 bases lining up with TRBD2. CDR1 KGHSH and CDR2 LQKENI come from the germline V gene. The J segment lost 0 bases and the V segment lost 6 bases, leaving 7 bases of the junction unmatched. There are 16 residues in the CDR3. As DNA, the CDR3 is TGTGCCAGCTCCCGACTAGCGGGCCCGTACCAAGAGACCCAGTACTTC. Translation gives CASSRLAGPYQETQYF.

The gene calls are TRBV5-3 and TRBJ1-4; TRBD1 is a possible D gene (6 bases). TRBV5-3 is an ORF, and what it does is uncertain. This CDR3 contains 15 residues. Trimming stripped 3 bases from V and 4 bases from J, with 13 bases between. The CDR3 here is CARSSLQGFNEKLFF. The CDR3 DNA is TGTGCCAGAAGCTCTCTACAGGGATTTAATGAAAAACTGTTTTTT.

The chain links TRBV29-1 to TRBJ2-1; possibly TRBD2 for D (6 bases). In germline, CDR1 is SQVTM, CDR2 ANQGSEA. Trimming left V 7 bases short and J 8 bases short, with 21 bases between. This CDR3 region has 14 residues. The CDR3 reads CSAQPLRGGDEQFF. CDR3 sequence (DNA): TGCAGCGCCCAGCCTTTGCGGGGAGGCGATGAGCAGTTCTTC.

V usage is TRBV11-3 and J usage is TRBJ2-7; TRBD1 matches at 8 bases. The trim removed 5 bases at V and 7 bases at J, leaving 13 bases unmatched. The CDR3 extends over 15 amino acids. Germline assignment: CDR1 SGHNT and CDR2 YENEEA. The CDR3 sequence is CASSRGGQGAREQYF. DNA of the CDR3: TGTGCCAGCAGCCGTGGGGGGCAGGGGGCGCGAGAGCAGTACTTC. Filled out from reference TRBV11-3 and TRBJ2-7, the complete variable domain reads EAGVVQSPRYKIIEKKQPVAFWCNPISGHNTLYWYLQNLGQGPELLIRYENEEAVDDSQLPKDRFSAERLKGVDSTLKIQPAELGDSAVYLCASSRGGQGAREQYFGPGTRLTVT.

This clone occurred once. This chain links TRBV6-2 or TRBV6-3 with TRBJ1-1; no clear D gene. The germline CDR1 and CDR2 sequences are MNHEY and SVGEGT. The CDR3 extends over 14 amino acids. Trimming removed 0 bases at V and 4 bases at J, with 9 bases between. As DNA, the CDR3 is TGTGCCAGCAGTTACTCCGGCGGTCTCACTGAAGCTTTCTTT. It is translated as CASSYSGGLTEAFF.

The chain recombines TRBV15 with TRBJ2-3; 10 bases are shared with TRBD2. The junction had 4 bases not matched to a gene; V was cut back by 1 base and J by 0 bases. The CDR3 length is 17 residues. Germline assignment: CDR1 LNHNV and CDR2 YYDKDF (reference sequence). As DNA, the CDR3 is TGTGCCACCAGCAGAGCGACTAGCGGGTCTAGCACAGATACGCAGTATTTT. It is translated as CATSRATSGSSTDTQYF.

The chain joins TRBV15 to TRBJ2-5; 8 bases match TRBD1. Germline V CDR1 and CDR2: LNHNV, YYDKDF (reference sequence). The CDR3 has 14 amino acids. V lost 5 bases to trimming and J lost 5 bases; unmatched junction nucleotides: 7. CDR3 in DNA: TGTGCCACCAGCTCGGGGGACAGGTCGGAGACCCAGTACTTC. This translates into CATSSGDRSETQYF.

V is TRBV7-6 and J is TRBJ2-1, with 9 bases lining up with TRBD1. V gave up 4 bases and J gave up 9 bases; unmatched junction bases: 10. CDR3 size: 15 residues. In germline, CDR1 is SGHVS, CDR2 FNYEAQ. In DNA, the CDR3 is TGTGCCAGCAGCTCACCGGGACAGGGTATCACTGAGCAGTTCTTC. Amino acid sequence: CASSSPGQGITEQFF.

This clone was seen a few times. This chain uses TRBV6-5 with TRBJ2-7; 7 positions match TRBD1. The CDR3 extends over 14 amino acids. The junction had 10 bases not matched to a gene; V was cut back by 7 bases and J by 4 bases. The germline V gene encodes CDR1 MNHEY and CDR2 SVGAGI. The CDR3 protein is CASKSPGQNYEQYF. The CDR3 DNA is TGTGCCAGCAAATCCCCGGGACAGAATTACGAGCAGTACTTC.